The 15 T cell receptor beta chains given below trace back to one sample, sequenced in a study of blood T cell repertoires in COVID-19 (dated by TCRdb to the early 2020s). The library was obtained by the immunoSEQ multiplex PCR assay. The table was pulled from immuneACCESS by TCRdb, which kept in-frame rearrangements only. Such tables lose some clones; where checked, under half of the loss comes from unresolved V genes, and the rest has no known cause. This sample lists 250,000 to 350,000 clones; about 90% were detected once. Together, the top ten hold 5.3% of the sample. The specimen was PBMCs or T cells enriched from blood (not recorded which). These receptors were taken from a woman in her twenties or thirties who had recovered from COVID-19.

As to this clone: A junction end diverges from the germline sequence, so it may reflect a read error. CDR3: CAWSVDGGVLF. The DNA for the CDR3 is TGTGCCTGGAGTGTCGACGGAGGAGTGCTCTTT. The rearrangement joins TRBV30 to TRBJ1-1, with D uncertain. The CDR3 totals 11 residues. Germline lookup yields CDR1 GTSNPN and CDR2 SVGIG (reference sequence).

The V and J genes are TRBV6-5 and TRBJ1-5; D gene ambiguous. CDR3 length equals 15 residues. V lost 2 bases and J 2 bases, leaving 10 bases between the germline ends. Germline CDR1 and CDR2: MNHEY and SVGAGI. The CDR3 sequence is CASSYDRGGNQPQHF. CDR3 DNA sequence: TGTGCCAGCAGTTACGATCGCGGAGGCAATCAGCCCCAGCATTTT.

This chain joins TRBV6-1 and TRBJ1-1; 9 nucleotides agree with TRBD1. CDR3 length equals 17 residues. The germline CDR1 and CDR2 sequences are MNHNS and SASEGT. With 4 bases clipped from V and 1 base from J, the junction kept 10 bases outside the gene matches. This chain's CDR3 is CASSGGPGTGWNTEAFF. CDR3 nucleotides: TGTGCCAGCAGTGGGGGTCCCGGGACAGGGTGGAACACTGAAGCTTTCTTT.

V usage is TRBV11-1 and J usage is TRBJ2-3, with D tentatively TRBD2 (5 bases). The CDR3 totals 13 residues. Trimming stripped 1 base from V and 5 bases from J, with 7 bases between. CDR1 and CDR2 from the germline V gene are SGHAT and FQDESV (reference sequence). The CDR3 loop is CASSLGGQDTQYF. The CDR3, as DNA: TGTGCCAGCAGCTTAGGAGGGCAAGATACGCAGTATTTT.

This chain uses TRBV28 with TRBJ2-3; TRBD1 matches 7 bases. V trimming: 6 bases; J trimming: 6 bases; junction bases outside the gene matches: 6. Germline loops: CDR1 MDHEN, CDR2 SYDVKM. The CDR3 is made up of 13 amino acids. The DNA for the CDR3 is TGTGCCAGCAGGCTACAGGGGTCGGATACGCAGTATTTT. Amino acid sequence: CASRLQGSDTQYF.

The sample holds one count of this clone. The genes are TRBV24-1 and TRBJ1-1, with unresolved D. CDR3 length: 14 amino acids. V was shortened by 4 bases and J by 1 base, with 9 bases between the two germline ends. The germline V gene encodes CDR1 KGHDR and CDR2 SFDVKD. The CDR3 spells CATSEGAGNTEAFF. The CDR3 nucleotides read TGTGCCACCAGTGAGGGTGCGGGGAACACTGAAGCTTTCTTT.

The chain couples TRBV3-1 (or the pseudogene TRBV3-2) to TRBJ1-4; 11 bases match TRBD1. Germline CDR1 reads LGHDT; CDR2 reads YNNKEL (reference sequence). V was pared by 4 bases and J by 8 bases, with 9 bases of the junction left unmatched. This CDR3 contains 16 residues. The DNA of the CDR3 is TGTGCCAGCAGCCGAATACCGGACAGGGGGCGAGAAAAACTGTTTTTT. Amino acids: CASSRIPDRGREKLFF.

The chain employs TRBV10-3 and TRBJ2-3, with D perhaps matching TRBD1 (6 bases). CDR3 length equals 13 residues. The germline V and J ends were trimmed by 6 bases and 8 bases, with 15 bases remaining between them. Germline lookup yields CDR1 ENHRY and CDR2 SYGVKD. The CDR3 DNA follows: TGTGCCATCAGAGGGCCCCAAGGGGGTACGCAGTATTTT. Translating it yields CAIRGPQGGTQYF.

The count of this clone is one. The rearrangement uses TRBV6-1 and TRBJ1-3; D is unclear. Deletions cut 2 bases from V and 0 bases from J, with 8 bases between. In germline, CDR1 is MNHNS, CDR2 SASEGT. This CDR3 has 15 residues. For the CDR3, the DNA is TGTGCCAGCAGTGAATACACCTCCTCTGGAAACACCATATATTTT. Protein sequence: CASSEYTSSGNTIYF.

This clone has a single count. A read error may account for a junction end that differs from germline. CDR3 DNA: TGTGCCAGCTCACCATCGAGCGGGGGGGTACACTTC. It is translated as CASSPSSGGVHF. The rearrangement links TRBV18 to TRBJ2-7; 10 nucleotides match TRBD2. CDR3 length: 12 amino acids. Per the germline V gene, CDR1 is KGHSH and CDR2 is LQKENI.

The rearrangement joins TRBV5-4 to TRBJ1-1; D not resolved. This CDR3 comprises 14 residues. Germline CDR1 SGHNT, CDR2 YYREEE (reference sequence). The ends were cut back, 1 base at V and 1 base at J, with 8 bases in the middle. In DNA form, the CDR3 reads TGTGCCAGCAGCTTGCTGGGAGAGAACACTGAAGCTTTCTTT. Amino acid sequence: CASSLLGENTEAFF.

The V and J genes are TRBV27 and TRBJ1-5, with 8 bases matching TRBD1. The CDR3 covers 15 residues. CDR1 is MNHEY and CDR2 is SMNVEV in the germline V gene (reference sequence). With V trimmed by 5 bases and J by 7 bases, 10 bases remained unmatched. For the CDR3, the DNA is TGTGCCAGCAGTACCTTCAGGGGGCCGGGACAGCCCCAGCATTTT. As protein: CASSTFRGPGQPQHF.

The CDR3 nucleotides are TGCAGCGTTGCTGGCCGGATGGGTCGGGTAGACTACGAGCAGTACTTC. Its translation is CSVAGRMGRVDYEQYF. J is TRBJ2-7 and V is TRBV29-1; D not certain. V was clipped by 4 bases and J by 3 bases, with 22 bases between them. CDR3 length: 16 amino acids. Germline loops: CDR1 SQVTM, CDR2 ANQGSEA.

About this clone: The sample holds other DNA sequences that translate to the same CDR3. V is TRBV9 and J is TRBJ2-1; 7 nucleotides agree with TRBD2. Trimming at V came to 1 base and at J to 3 bases, leaving 1 base not matched to a gene. The CDR3 consists of 14 residues. Germline V gene data show CDR1 as SGDLS and CDR2 as YYNGEE. CDR3 coding DNA: TGTGCCAGCAGCGTATCGGGGGGCTACAATGAGCAGTTCTTC. Translation gives CASSVSGGYNEQFF.

The rearrangement uses TRBV7-2 and TRBJ1-1; D may be TRBD1 (6 bases). The length of the CDR3 is 12 residues. Germline V CDR1 and CDR2: SGHTA, FQGNSA. V shed 3 bases and J shed 6 bases, with 8 bases lying between them. CDR3 sequence (DNA): TGTGCCAGCAGCTTCTACAGGGCTGAAGCTTTCTTT. Amino acids: CASSFYRAEAFF. Combining the CDR3 with reference TRBV7-2 and TRBJ1-1 gives the whole variable domain GAGVSQSPSNKVTEKGKDVELRCDPISGHTALYWYRQSLGQGLEFLIYFQGNSAPDKSGLPSDRFSAERTGGSVSTLTIQRTQQEDSAVYLCASSFYRAEAFFGQGTRLTVV.